These 21 T cell receptor beta chains originate from one sample sequenced in a study of neurological immune-mediated disorders. One entry per CDR3 protein results from TCRdb running MiXCR on the 5' RACE reads. The sample shows some 28,000 distinct CDR3 sequences, roughly 12% of them seen only once. Sequencing used PBMCs. The receptors stem from a man between 60 and 75 years old in good health.

This clonotype was recorded at least ten times. The V call is TRBV6-2 or TRBV6-3, the J call TRBJ1-1, with D possibly being TRBD1 (5 bases). This CDR3 is 13 amino acids long. The germline V gene has CDR1 MNHEY and CDR2 SVGEGT. Deletions cut 2 bases from V and 6 bases from J, with 10 bases between. The CDR3 is CASSYGAGPEAFF. The CDR3, as DNA: TGTGCCAGCAGTTACGGGGCAGGGCCTGAAGCTTTCTTT.

This chain links TRBV14 with TRBJ2-2; possible D gene TRBD2, 6 bases. The germline V gene has CDR1 SGHDN and CDR2 FVKESK. Trimming removed 3 bases at V and 3 bases at J, with 11 bases between. The CDR3 has 15 amino acids. CDR3 nucleotides: TGTGCCAGCAGCCACCCGGGACTCCACACCGGGGAGCTGTTTTTT. It yields the protein CASSHPGLHTGELFF.

The table lists this clonotype with many counts. This chain uses TRBV5-1 with TRBJ1-2, with 7 nucleotides matching TRBD1. The CDR3 has 14 residues. CDR1 is SGHRS, CDR2 YFSETQ, per germline. V lost 3 bases and J lost 0; bases outside the gene matches: 2. The CDR3 loop is CASSWTGTNYGYTF. The CDR3 DNA sequence: TGCGCCAGCAGCTGGACAGGAACTAACTATGGCTACACCTTC.

This clonotype was recorded many times. This chain connects TRBV20-1 to TRBJ1-3; TRBD1 might be the D (5 bases). The CDR3 is 13 amino acids. Trimming left V 5 bases short and J 0 bases short, with 8 bases between. The germline gives CDR1 DFQATT, CDR2 SNEGSKA (reference sequence). Here the CDR3 DNA reads TGCAGTGCTGTTCAGGGCTCTGGAAACACCATATATTTT. This encodes CSAVQGSGNTIYF.

This clonotype was recorded at least ten times. The chain recombines TRBV12-3 or TRBV12-4 with TRBJ2-2; tentatively, D is TRBD2 (5 bases). The CDR3 sequence is 15 residues long. The V end lost 3 bases, the J end lost 8 bases, and 16 bases lay between the germline ends. Here the CDR3 reads CASSFSGSRRGELFF. For the CDR3, the DNA is TGTGCCAGCAGTTTCTCAGGATCCAGGAGGGGGGAGCTGTTTTTT.

Worth noting for this clonotype: A much bigger clone sits one base away, suggesting this may be a read error. The rearrangement links TRBV3-1 to TRBJ2-2; the match to TRBD2 covers 7 bases. Trimming removed 10 bases from V and 7 bases from J; junction bases left unmatched: 15. Germline V gene data show CDR1 as LGHDT and CDR2 as YNNKEL (reference sequence). There are 15 residues in the CDR3. CDR3 in amino acids: CANSRGEGRHGELFF. DNA for the CDR3: TGTGCCAACAGTCGAGGGGAGGGGCGCCACGGGGAGCTGTTTTTT.

This clonotype was observed at least ten times. The chain links TRBV4-2 to TRBJ1-6; D is uncertain. Germline V gene sequence: CDR1 LGHNA, CDR2 YNFKEQ. CDR3 length: 15 amino acids. The V end was cut by 1 base, the J end by 9 bases, with 13 bases between. The CDR3 loop reads CASSQVYRSGSPLHF. The CDR3 coding sequence is TGTGCCAGCAGCCAAGTGTATAGGAGCGGTTCACCCCTCCACTTT.

The chain uses TRBV20-1 and TRBJ1-4, with D uncertain. The CDR3 is made up of 15 amino acids. The V end was cut by 4 bases, the J end by 8 bases, with 20 bases between. Germline loops: CDR1 DFQATT, CDR2 SNEGSKA (reference sequence). CDR3 DNA sequence: TGCAGTGCTAAAGCACCGAAAGGGATAAGGGAAAAACTGTTTTTT. Translated, it gives CSAKAPKGIREKLFF.

Ten or more counts support this clonotype. The V and J genes are TRBV9 and TRBJ2-7; D possibly corresponds to TRBD2 (5 bases). CDR3 length: 14 residues. Looked up from germline, CDR1 is SGDLS and CDR2 is YYNGEE. Trimming removed 0 bases at V and 6 bases at J, with 13 bases between. This CDR3 is CASSVGGRAGEQYF. The CDR3 DNA follows: TGTGCCAGCAGCGTAGGAGGGAGAGCTGGCGAGCAGTACTTC.

This clonotype was counted at least ten times. The chain combines TRBV24-1 with TRBJ2-2; TRBD2 might be the D (5 bases). The germline gives CDR1 KGHDR, CDR2 SFDVKD. The length of the CDR3 is 15 residues. The germline V and J ends were trimmed by 6 bases and 4 bases, with 14 bases remaining between them. This CDR3 reads CATSRASLGTGELFF. The CDR3 DNA reads TGTGCCACCAGTCGGGCTAGCTTGGGCACCGGGGAGCTGTTTTTT.

This clonotype was found many times. The chain carries TRBV18 and TRBJ2-5; TRBD2 agrees at 7 bases. The ends lost 6 bases at V and 1 base at J; junction bases unmatched: 5. This CDR3 has 14 amino acids. Germline CDR1 KGHSH, CDR2 LQKENI. CDR3 nucleotides: TGTGCCAGCTCCCAGGGACTACTCCAAGAGACCCAGTACTTC. Amino acids: CASSQGLLQETQYF.

By frequency in the sample, this clonotype is medium-sized. The V gene is TRBV15, the J gene TRBJ2-7; D gene ambiguous. The CDR3 runs to 13 residues. With 0 bases removed from V and 7 bases from J, the gap between germline ends came to 10 bases. Germline CDR1 and CDR2: LNHNV and YYDKDF (reference sequence). The CDR3 nucleotides are TGTGCCACCAGCAGAGACGGTGTCGGGGAGCAGTACTTC. As protein: CATSRDGVGEQYF.

This clonotype has a count of ten or more. J is TRBJ1-5 and V is TRBV29-1; no reliable D call. The CDR3 extends over 15 amino acids. V lost 4 bases to trimming and J lost 2 bases, with 15 bases between them. CDR1 SQVTM and CDR2 ANQGSEA come from the germline V gene. The CDR3 protein is CSVADGLLGNQPQHF. CDR3 in DNA: TGCAGCGTTGCCGACGGGTTGTTGGGCAATCAGCCCCAGCATTTT.

This clonotype has at least ten counts. The rearrangement links TRBV20-1 to TRBJ2-5; TRBD2 matches at 7 bases. The germline gives CDR1 DFQATT, CDR2 SNEGSKA (reference sequence). The CDR3 covers 14 residues. V shed 2 bases, J shed 5 bases, and the junction held 8 bases outside the gene matches. CDR3 sequence (DNA): TGCAGTGCTAGACATCGGGGGGTAGTGGAGACCCAGTACTTC. Translating it yields CSARHRGVVETQYF.

Of note for this clonotype: This may stem from a read error, because a much larger clone lies one nucleotide away. The chain uses TRBV5-5 and TRBJ2-3; the D gene could be TRBD1 or TRBD2 (5 bases each). This CDR3 contains 15 residues. The germline V gene encodes CDR1 SGHKS and CDR2 YYEKEE (reference sequence). The CDR3 region has the DNA TGTGCCAGCAGTATGGGGACCTTTAGCACAGATACGCCGTATTTT. This codes for CASSMGTFSTDTPYF.

This clonotype was seen many times. The chain joins TRBV7-9 to TRBJ2-5, with D maybe TRBD2 (6 bases). Germline V lookup: CDR1 SEHNR, CDR2 FQNEAQ (reference sequence). CDR3 length: 16 amino acids. V was shortened by 5 bases and J by 4 bases, with 20 bases between the two germline ends. The CDR3 spells CASSGSGTPIRETQYF. The CDR3 region has the DNA TGTGCCAGCAGCGGCTCTGGGACTCCCATAAGAGAGACCCAGTACTTC.

This clonotype was recorded at least ten times. The chain is built from TRBV10-3 and TRBJ2-7, with D tentatively TRBD1 (5 bases). Germline V gene data show CDR1 as ENHRY and CDR2 as SYGVKD. The CDR3 is 14 amino acids. Trimming left V 0 bases short and J 5 bases short, with 11 bases between. The CDR3 region is CAISESQGINEQYF. The CDR3 DNA sequence: TGTGCCATCAGTGAGTCGCAGGGTATCAACGAGCAGTACTTC.

Many counts were recorded for this clonotype. This chain joins TRBV6-5 and TRBJ2-7, with 8 positions matching TRBD2. CDR3 length: 14 residues. J gave up 3 bases and V 6 bases, and 7 bases lay outside the gene matches. The germline V gene has CDR1 MNHEY and CDR2 SVGAGI. The CDR3 sequence: CASRASGRNYEQYF. CDR3 DNA sequence: TGTGCCAGCAGAGCGAGCGGGAGAAACTACGAGCAGTACTTC.

Judged by abundance, this clonotype is medium-sized. The V and J genes are TRBV4-3 and TRBJ2-5, with D uncertain. Germline CDR1 and CDR2: LGHNA and YSLEER. V lost 0 bases, J lost 6 bases, and 14 bases lay in between. This CDR3 region has 15 residues. This CDR3 is CASSQDSGPPQTQYF. The CDR3 DNA follows: TGCGCCAGCAGCCAAGATTCCGGGCCCCCGCAGACCCAGTACTTC.

This clonotype was seen ten or more times. The genes are TRBV9 and TRBJ1-5, with D unresolved. CDR3 size: 13 residues. Trimming left V 3 bases short and J 1 base short, with 5 bases between. Germline V gene data show CDR1 as SGDLS and CDR2 as YYNGEE. The CDR3 loop is CASSADSNQPQHF. In nucleotides, the CDR3 is TGTGCCAGCAGCGCCGACAGCAATCAGCCCCAGCATTTT. Combining the CDR3 with reference TRBV9 and TRBJ1-5 gives the whole variable domain DSGVTQTPKHLITATGQRVTLRCSPRSGDLSVYWYQQSLDQGLQFLIQYYNGEERAKGNILERFSAQQFPDLHSELNLSSLELGDSALYFCASSADSNQPQHFGDGTRLSIL.

This clonotype was observed many times. This sequence joins TRBV20-1 and TRBJ2-5, with 8 bases aligning to TRBD2. Germline assignment: CDR1 DFQATT and CDR2 SNEGSKA (reference sequence). The CDR3 spans 16 residues. V was clipped by 5 bases and J by 5 bases; unmatched bases: 16. CDR3 sequence (DNA): TGCAGTGCTCCCCGGTTAGGGCGGGGGGCCATGGAGACCCAGTACTTC. Amino acid sequence: CSAPRLGRGAMETQYF.